These 20 T cell receptor beta chains were sequenced from one sample in a study of glioma-infiltrating T cells after dendritic cell vaccination. Using immunoSEQ multiplex PCR, the repertoire was profiled, and TCRdb retains in-frame clones only, with some absent. This table has approximately 90,000 clones, around 85% appearing once. Material: blood, obtained before dendritic cell vaccination. The receptors stem from a human donor with glioblastoma.

The CDR3 nucleotides read TGTGCCAGCAGCCCCACGAAAGGAGCGGAGACCTACGAGCAGTACTTC. Its translation is CASSPTKGAETYEQYF. The rearrangement links TRBV7-9 to TRBJ2-7; weak D call: TRBD2 (5 bases). Germline V gene data show CDR1 as SEHNR and CDR2 as FQNEAQ (reference sequence). CDR3 length: 16 residues. V lost 5 bases and J 2 bases, leaving 19 bases between the germline ends. The full variable domain, completed using reference TRBV7-9 and TRBJ2-7, is DTGVSQNPRHKITKRGQNVTFRCDPISEHNRLYWYRQTLGQGPEFLTYFQNEAQLEKSRLLSDRFSAERPKGSFSTLEIQRTEQGDSAMYLCASSPTKGAETYEQYFGPGTRLTVT.

The chain couples TRBV27 to TRBJ1-2; weak D call: TRBD1 (6 bases). The germline CDR1 and CDR2 sequences are MNHEY and SMNVEV (reference sequence). The CDR3 sequence is 14 residues long. Trimming removed 6 bases at V and 8 bases at J, with 19 bases between. CDR3 coding DNA: TGTGCCAGCAGCCGAGGACAGATGGCCGGCGGCTACACCTTC. Residues: CASSRGQMAGGYTF.

The chain has TRBV19 and TRBJ2-7, with D tentatively TRBD2 (6 bases). V dropped 5 bases and J dropped 6 bases, with 14 bases sitting between them. Germline V gene data show CDR1 as LNHDA and CDR2 as SQIVND (reference sequence). There are 13 residues in the CDR3. CDR3 in DNA: TGTGCCAGTAGTGCCACCCCAGCGGGCGAGCAGTACTTC. This sequence encodes CASSATPAGEQYF.

The chain combines TRBV4-2 with TRBJ2-7; 11 bases align to TRBD2. This CDR3 comprises 17 residues. V shed 8 bases and J 2 bases; nucleotides not matched to a gene: 14. Germline CDR1 and CDR2: LGHNA and YNFKEQ. DNA of the CDR3: TGTGCCAGCCGGGGAGATAGCGGGGGGGCCAGCGCCTACGAGCAGTACTTC. It translates to CASRGDSGGASAYEQYF.

The V and J genes are TRBV27 and TRBJ2-7; D ambiguous. Germline CDR1 reads MNHEY; CDR2 reads SMNVEV (reference sequence). Trimming left V 1 base short and J 2 bases short, with 27 bases between. The CDR3 has 20 residues. The CDR3 DNA reads as TGTGCCAGCAGTTTATTAAGGCGTGGGCTTAGGTCGCCGAACCCCTACGAGCAGTACTTC. It is translated as CASSLLRRGLRSPNPYEQYF.

This clone came up a few times. The J gene is TRBJ2-2, the V gene TRBV19; tentatively, D is TRBD1 (6 bases). This CDR3 is 17 amino acids long. Germline V lookup: CDR1 LNHDA, CDR2 SQIVND (reference sequence). V shed 1 base and J shed 4 bases, with 16 bases lying between them. CDR3 sequence reads: CASSIVVKVGATGELFF. CDR3 nucleotide sequence: TGTGCCAGTAGTATAGTAGTTAAGGTGGGGGCCACCGGGGAGCTGTTTTTT.

The chain is built from TRBV9 and TRBJ2-6; D is unresolved. This CDR3 spans 14 amino acids. Germline CDR1 and CDR2: SGDLS and YYNGEE. V lost 2 bases and J 0 bases, leaving 3 bases between the germline ends. The CDR3 sequence: CASSVISGANVLTF. As DNA, the CDR3 is TGTGCCAGCAGCGTTATCTCTGGGGCCAACGTCCTGACTTTC.

This clone was observed a single time. This rearrangement joins TRBV6-5 to TRBJ1-2, with 9 bases matching TRBD1. In germline, CDR1 is MNHEY, CDR2 SVGAGI. With V trimmed by 4 bases and J by 4 bases, 10 bases remained unmatched. This CDR3 is 16 amino acids long. CDR3 in DNA: TGTGCCAGCAGTTCCCCGGGACAGGGTCCAAGCTATGGCTACACCTTC. Translating it yields CASSSPGQGPSYGYTF.

This CDR3 reads CASSQTSQGSYEQYF. The CDR3 DNA follows: TGCGCCAGCAGTCAAACGTCGCAGGGGAGCTACGAGCAGTACTTC. V usage is TRBV23-1 and J usage is TRBJ2-7; weak D call: TRBD1 (6 bases). TRBV23-1 is sorted into the ORF group, with uncertain function. The CDR3 extends over 15 amino acids. V lost 2 bases and J 3 bases, leaving 14 bases between the germline ends.

Note on this clone: A junction boundary mismatches the germline segment, possibly from a read error. The chain couples TRBV5-1 to TRBJ1-6; no reliable D call. The CDR3 contains 14 residues. Germline V gene lookup returns CDR1 SGHRS and CDR2 YFSETQ. CDR3 DNA sequence: TGTGCCAGCAGCTTGGCCGTCGGTTATTCACCCCTCCACTTT. Amino acid sequence: CASSLAVGYSPLHF.

This clone was seen just once. The chain couples TRBV7-6 to TRBJ2-2; 8 positions agree with TRBD2. CDR3 length equals 16 residues. CDR1 and CDR2 from the germline V gene are SGHVS and FNYEAQ. The V and J ends lost 3 bases and 2 bases, in that order; junction bases with no gene match: 5. CDR3 loop: CASSLGSGANTGELFF. The CDR3 DNA reads TGTGCCAGCAGCTTGGGTAGCGGGGCAAACACCGGGGAGCTGTTTTTT.

This chain joins TRBV7-9 and TRBJ1-1, with D unclear. Between the trimmed V and J ends, which lost 6 bases and 0 bases, there was a span of 11 bases. In germline, CDR1 is SEHNR, CDR2 FQNEAQ (reference sequence). The CDR3 consists of 14 residues. This CDR3 reads CASSLFTVNTEAFF. As DNA, the CDR3 is TGTGCCAGCAGTCTATTCACGGTGAACACTGAAGCTTTCTTT.

The rearrangement joins TRBV6-5 to TRBJ1-1, with a weak D call TRBD1 (5 bases). Per germline, CDR1 MNHEY and CDR2 SVGAGI. Trimming removed 6 bases from V and 8 bases from J, with 13 bases in between. There are 12 residues in the CDR3. The DNA of the CDR3 is TGTGCCAGCAGATTGGGGGGAGGAGAAGCTTTCTTT. This translates into CASRLGGGEAFF.

The V gene is TRBV19, the J gene TRBJ1-5, with a tentative D call TRBD1 (5 bases). Trimming left V 3 bases short and J 0 bases short, with 15 bases between. The CDR3 extends over 17 amino acids. Looked up from germline, CDR1 is LNHDA and CDR2 is SQIVND (reference sequence). CDR3 region: CASSITSGVYSNQPQHF. Here the CDR3 DNA reads TGTGCCAGTAGTATCACCTCGGGGGTCTATAGCAATCAGCCCCAGCATTTT.

The rearrangement uses TRBV19 and TRBJ2-5, with TRBD2 as a possible D gene (6 bases). Deletions cut 5 bases from V and 3 bases from J, with 16 bases between. In germline, CDR1 is LNHDA, CDR2 SQIVND (reference sequence). The CDR3 extends over 15 amino acids. The chain's CDR3 is CASSSWGSGEETQYF. In DNA form, the CDR3 reads TGTGCCAGTAGTTCCTGGGGTAGCGGAGAAGAGACCCAGTACTTC.

V and J are TRBV4-2 and TRBJ2-1, with D possibly being TRBD1 (6 bases). The V gene lost 4 bases and the J gene lost 9 bases, with 22 bases spanning the gap. CDR1 is LGHNA, CDR2 YNFKEQ, per germline. The CDR3 is made up of 16 amino acids. Here the CDR3 DNA reads TGTGCCAGCAGCCCTGCAGGGGACAACCGCGGGCGTGAGCAGTTCTTC. The encoded protein is CASSPAGDNRGREQFF.

The J gene is TRBJ2-7, the V gene TRBV11-2; D not certain. Looked up from germline, CDR1 is SGHAT and CDR2 is FQNNGV. The CDR3 covers 12 residues. Trimming took 3 bases from V and 2 from J, leaving 5 bases between them. DNA for the CDR3: TGTGCCAGCAGCTTCCAGACCTACGAGCAGTACTTC. Translating it yields CASSFQTYEQYF.

J is TRBJ2-7 and V is TRBV1; the tabulated D call, TRBD2, remains unverified against the DNA. TRBV1 is a listed pseudogene. The CDR3 contains 15 residues. The CDR3 region has the DNA TGCACCAGCAGCCGACGGCGGGACTACCCTTACGAGCAGTACTTC. Its protein is CTSSRRRDYPYEQYF.

This clone was recorded only once. The rearrangement uses TRBV20-1 and TRBJ2-1; D is uncertain. The germline V gene encodes CDR1 DFQATT and CDR2 SNEGSKA (reference sequence). The V end lost 3 bases, the J end lost 6 bases, and 6 bases lay between the germline ends. CDR3 length equals 11 residues. CDR3 nucleotide sequence: TGCAGTGCTAGCCCCAGCAATGAGCAGTTCTTC. It specifies CSASPSNEQFF.

The rearrangement uses TRBV7-2 and TRBJ1-1; D unclear. Trimming removed 3 bases at V and 0 bases at J, with 8 bases between. The V gene's germline CDR1 is SGHTA and CDR2 FQGNSA. CDR3 length: 14 residues. Here the CDR3 DNA reads TGTGCCAGCAGCTTGAGGCGGATGAACACTGAAGCTTTCTTT. It translates to CASSLRRMNTEAFF. The entire variable domain, with the rest obtained from reference TRBV7-2 and TRBJ1-1, is as follows: GAGVSQSPSNKVTEKGKDVELRCDPISGHTALYWYRQSLGQGLEFLIYFQGNSAPDKSGLPSDRFSAERTGGSVSTLTIQRTQQEDSAVYLCASSLRRMNTEAFFGQGTRLTVV.